Listed below are T cell receptor beta chains from one sample, sequenced in a study of blood T cells in healthy people across ages. TCRdb processed the 5' RACE reads anew with MiXCR; each CDR3 protein has one entry. The sample carries 630,000 or so distinct CDR3 sequences, approximately 30% recorded once. Sequenced: blood. These receptors all stem from a woman of 80 years or more in good health. CDR3s leave out the opening cysteine and the closing phenylalanine or tryptophan. The D gene is left open where the match is weak.

j_call v_call d_call cdr3_aa
TRBJ2-1 TRBV5-6 TRBD1 ASTQGAGYNEQF
TRBJ1-5 TRBV7-8 - ASSLAGGKTANQPQH
TRBJ2-7 TRBV5-1 - ASSFVGSEQY
TRBJ1-5 TRBV28 - ASSLGGASSNQPQH
TRBJ1-1 TRBV5-1 TRBD1 ASNEPTGEAF
TRBJ2-6 TRBV30 TRBD1 AWRRGTGSSGANVLT
TRBJ2-1 TRBV5-1 - ASGGGLDFNEQF
TRBJ2-1 TRBV2 - ASRRLAIAF
TRBJ2-5 TRBV4-1 - ASSQEEGGETQY
TRBJ2-1 TRBV5-3 TRBD1 ARSGRGQQNSYNEQF
TRBJ2-7 TRBV20-1 TRBD2 SALTGTSGFDEQY
TRBJ1-5 TRBV6-5 - ASSPQGLQPQH
TRBJ2-2 TRBV9 - ASSSPGPVTGELF
- TRBV5-1 TRBD1 ASSLVRGFAYNEQY
TRBJ2-7 TRBV20-1 - SASLDRRIHEQY
TRBJ2-6 TRBV2 - ASSEAEAGVGANVLT
TRBJ2-5 TRBV2 - ASSGYQTPNEQY
TRBJ2-1 TRBV18 - ASSPSVSRIYNEQF
TRBJ2-7 TRBV5-4 - ASSLGMMSYEQY
TRBJ2-5 TRBV20-1 - SASQQSQETQY
TRBJ2-5 TRBV7-8 - ASSSGGVWGETQY
TRBJ1-5 TRBV6-2/TRBV6-3 - ASSYGTQPQH
TRBJ1-2 TRBV20-1 - SARDSSAYTFYGYT
TRBJ1-1 TRBV5-1 - ASSLFGQEAF
TRBJ2-1 TRBV25-1 - ASSESREFYNEQF
TRBJ2-7 TRBV5-1 - ASSLTGDRSYEQY
TRBJ1-2 TRBV7-9 - ASSLDAYGYT
TRBJ2-1 TRBV5-1 - ASSLDGRGATNEQF
TRBJ2-3 TRBV5-1 - ASSGQGGSRTDTQY
TRBJ1-5 TRBV12-3/TRBV12-4 TRBD1 ASSGQGGGNQPQH
TRBJ2-3 TRBV12-3/TRBV12-4 - ASSYRTPTLDTQY
TRBJ2-7 TRBV11-2 TRBD2 ASSSRLAGTGEQY
TRBJ2-7 TRBV9 - ASSRRDFHEQY
TRBJ2-5 TRBV25-1 - ASSDQGAVKGQY
TRBJ1-4 TRBV29-1 - SVDNNEKRF
TRBJ2-1 TRBV7-2 - ASSVSGGETQF
TRBJ1-2 TRBV12-3/TRBV12-4 TRBD1 ASSFRQGAYGYT
TRBJ2-1 TRBV20-1 TRBD2 SAAGGLGNEQF
TRBJ2-1 TRBV20-1 TRBD2 SARDLAGGFYNEQF
TRBJ2-7 TRBV11-1 TRBD1 ASTFQGASYEQY
TRBJ2-4 TRBV11-2 - ASRGLTGAGSKNIQY
TRBJ1-2 TRBV7-2 - ASSSLGRANYGYT
TRBJ2-6 TRBV6-1 - ASMRGGANVLT
TRBJ2-1 TRBV6-6 - ASSYRLTSEQF
TRBJ2-7 TRBV14 - ASSQLSSTYEQY
TRBJ2-1 TRBV24-1 - ATSAPAANEQF
TRBJ1-2 TRBV6-6 - ASSRDIAGYT
TRBJ1-1 TRBV30 - AWSRLIGTEAF
TRBJ2-7 TRBV6-1 - ASRKAPQGHYSYEQY
TRBJ2-5 TRBV18 - ASSPVQGRDEQY
TRBJ1-6 TRBV20-1 TRBD1 SAGTLTGRRSPLH
- TRBV13 TRBD2 ASSPRTSGSVEQY
TRBJ2-4 TRBV5-4 - ASSCWGDKNIQY
TRBJ2-1 TRBV6-2/TRBV6-3 TRBD1 ASSYPYRGDEQF